The subject of this entry is one TCR beta chain. Its target is unknown. The donors were in the roughly 130-subject validation cohort, distinct from the approximately 730-subject first cohort. Measured with immunoSEQ multiplex PCR; TCRdb has only the in-frame clones, and not every one. The table shows under 350,000 clones, with approximately 86% occurring only once. Germline CDR1 SGDLS, CDR2 YYNGEE. The CDR3 is 14 residues long. V lost 4 bases, J lost 6 bases, and 9 bases stayed unmatched. This entry is derived from a study of cytomegalovirus exposure and HLA in healthy donors. In the study overall: A later analysis reported the 120 or so validation repertoires used the same platform as the roughly 700 first-cohort repertoires.

Study-wide results and limits: There were some public TCRs occurring in many donors, but most TCR sequences were rare. Specificity for CMV antigens was confirmed in vitro for a few of the CMV-associated chains.

The V call is TRBV9, the J call TRBJ2-7; 8 bases match TRBD1. The sequenced material came from PBMCs. This TCR derives from a woman aged 18-35 years in good health and CMV-seronegative. CDR3: CASSPSGGSGEQYF. The CDR3 DNA reads as TGTGCCAGCAGCCCTTCAGGGGGCAGCGGCGAGCAGTACTTC.